The 9 T cell receptor beta chains reported below all come from one sample, sequenced in a study of shared clonotypes between healthy human individuals. Positively selected for CCR7, the CD45RO-negative cells used as naive CD8 cells excluded terminally differentiated effector memory CD45RA+ cells. Profiled with immunoSEQ multiplex PCR; TCRdb holds only in-frame clones, not every one. The profile shows millions of clones, around 96% of them singletons. Specimen: naive CD8+ T cells sorted from blood. The receptors originated from a man younger than 35 in good health.

The V call is TRBV13, the J call TRBJ1-3, with unresolved D. Trimming pared 4 bases from V and 1 base from J, leaving 8 bases between. Germline assignment: CDR1 PRHDT and CDR2 FYEKMQ (reference sequence). CDR3 length: 14 residues. CDR3 loop: CASSSTESGNTIYF. Here the CDR3 DNA reads TGTGCCAGCAGCTCCACCGAATCTGGAAACACCATATATTTT.

The V and J genes are TRBV19 and TRBJ1-5; D uncertain. The CDR3 contains 15 residues. Germline V gives CDR1 LNHDA, CDR2 SQIVND (reference sequence). With 1 base removed from V and 7 bases from J, the gap between germline ends came to 14 bases. CDR3 sequence reads: CASSIAHTKHQPQHF. CDR3 DNA sequence: TGTGCCAGTAGTATAGCACACACCAAACACCAGCCCCAGCATTTT.

The chain links TRBV28 to TRBJ1-6; D gene uncertain. Trimming took 3 bases from V and 10 from J, leaving 10 bases between them. The germline V gene has CDR1 MDHEN and CDR2 SYDVKM. This CDR3 region has 13 residues. The CDR3 reads CASSLGEWSPLHF. The CDR3 DNA reads TGTGCCAGCAGTTTGGGCGAGTGGTCACCCCTCCACTTT.

The chain carries TRBV7-9 and TRBJ2-1; 10 positions match TRBD2. The germline gives CDR1 SEHNR, CDR2 FQNEAQ (reference sequence). V dropped 3 bases and J dropped 3; count of bases not matched to a gene: 2. CDR3 length: 15 residues. This CDR3 reads CASSFLAGDYNEQFF. CDR3 nucleotides: TGTGCCAGCAGCTTTCTAGCGGGGGACTACAATGAGCAGTTCTTC.

The chain uses TRBV2 and TRBJ2-1; a weak D match, TRBD1 (5 bases). CDR3 length: 10 amino acids. Trimming pared 8 bases from V and 7 bases from J, leaving 6 bases between. Germline CDR1 SNHLY, CDR2 FYNNEI. CDR3 sequence: CASGANEQFF. The CDR3 nucleotides are TGTGCCAGCGGGGCTAATGAGCAGTTCTTC. Complete variable domain (other parts from reference TRBV2 and TRBJ2-1): EPEVTQTPSHQVTQMGQEVILRCVPISNHLYFYWYRQILGQKVEFLVSFYNNEISEKSEIFDDQFSVERPDGSNFTLKIRSTKLEDSAMYFCASGANEQFFGPGTRLTVL.

This chain links TRBV4-3 with TRBJ2-7, with 7 nucleotides matching TRBD2. Trimming removed 1 base from V and 3 bases from J; junction bases left unmatched: 6. Germline values: CDR1 LGHNA, CDR2 YSLEER. CDR3 length: 15 amino acids. CDR3 bases: TGCGCCAGCAGCCAAGGCGTAGCGGGTCGCTACGAGCAGTACTTC. This codes for CASSQGVAGRYEQYF.

V usage is TRBV7-8 and J usage is TRBJ1-3; a weak D match, TRBD1 (5 bases). This CDR3 contains 19 residues. The V gene's germline CDR1 is SGHVS and CDR2 FQNEAQ. The germline V and J ends were trimmed by 4 bases and 0 bases, with 22 bases remaining between them. The CDR3 DNA reads as TGTGCCAGCAGCTCCTACCCGCTACTGGGGCCAAACTCTGGAAACACCATATATTTT. Protein product: CASSSYPLLGPNSGNTIYF.

In the case of this clone: A read error may explain this, as a much larger clone is one base away. V gene TRBV5-1 combines with J gene TRBJ1-1, with no clear D. Germline CDR1 is SGHRS and CDR2 is YFSETQ. The CDR3 sequence is 12 residues long. Trimming took off 1 base at V and 1 base at J, with 2 bases between the two ends. The DNA of the CDR3 is TGCGCCAGCAGCTTGAGGAACACTGAAGCTTTCTTT. Its translation is CASSLRNTEAFF.

The J gene is TRBJ1-6, the V gene TRBV6-5; no reliable D call. This CDR3 has 15 residues. With 6 bases removed from V and 9 bases from J, the gap between germline ends came to 18 bases. Germline assignment: CDR1 MNHEY and CDR2 SVGAGI. The CDR3 DNA follows: TGTGCCAGCAGGCTATCCGGGCAATCCGGTTCACCCCTCCACTTT. Translated: CASRLSGQSGSPLHF.